Sequencing of this TCR beta chain was carried out in a study of a mutant IDH1 vaccine in newly diagnosed glioma (dated by TCRdb to 2020 to 2022). General notes on the study: Across visits V03 through V10, patients got a total of eight vaccinations, given in weeks 1, 3, 5, 7, 11, 15, 19 and 23. Vaccination began 4-6 weeks after radiotherapy alone, or alongside temozolomide cycles in the chemotherapy-containing groups. Of the roughly 30 treated patients, approximately 60% were male and approximately 38% were female, and a mean age of roughly 37 years was recorded. Before enrollment, most patients had been given radiochemotherapy with temozolomide as standard therapy, while the rest had received either radiotherapy alone or temozolomide alone. Peripheral blood was collected at six visits: V03 (baseline), V05, V07, V10, V12 and V13. For exploratory analyses, longitudinal TCRB deep sequencing was carried out in around 24 treated patients wherever samples were available.

The study at large found these results: Immune responses induced by the vaccine were seen in approximately 93% of patients across multiple MHC alleles. PBMC samples for TCRB deep sequencing were selected based on availability. It was noted by the authors that analyses of patient blood samples could not be reproduced owing to sample limitations. Pseudoprogression appeared unrelated to alterations in the top peripheral T cell clonotypes detected by TCRB sequencing.

Read against the paper, the sample's time point label means: week 11, during vaccination. Each vaccine dose, consisting of 300 ug of a 20-mer mutant IDH1 peptide in Montanide, was administered subcutaneously with topical imiquimod. Donors had newly diagnosed WHO grade 3 or 4 IDH1-mutant astrocytomas with loss of nuclear ATRX. The samples were drawn from NOA16, a multicentre, single-arm, open-label phase I trial in Germany that tested a mutant IDH1 peptide vaccine in humans for the first time. Genomic DNA for TCRB sequencing was extracted from EDTA blood using the DNeasy Blood and Tissue Kit. The library was prepared using the immunoSEQ multiplex PCR assay. Following the manufacturer's protocol, the hsTCRB Kit was used to amplify rearranged TCR beta chain sequences. Sequencing of TCRB libraries was carried out on an Illumina MiSeq. The original methods were these. Demultiplexing, trimming and gene mapping were performed with the kit vendor's proprietary platform. TCRdb limited this immuneACCESS table to in-frame rearrangements with V and J called. A share of clones is missing; checked studies link under half to unresolved V genes, and the rest is unexplained. That table is the source of V, J and clone size, and D and trimming were worked out from the DNA. This sample holds tens of thousands of clones; 78% were observed only once. In total, the top ten clones hold approximately 24% of the sample.

Counted from cysteine to phenylalanine, this CDR3 has 18 amino acids. This entry keeps only the CDR3 DNA: 54 bases, framed from base 1. Via the germline V gene, CDR1 is KGHSH and CDR2 LQKENI. Deletion took 5 bases off V and 1 base off J, with a span of 23 bases between the germline ends. On this clone: Its antigen has not been determined. Per-base qualities were not stored, and no clone one base away is much larger.

The sample consisted of PBMCs, taken from a glioma patient whose treatment included an IDH1 peptide vaccine. This chain joins TRBV18 to TRBJ1-1; the D gene is perhaps TRBD1, from 5 matching bases. This clonotype was obtained from a man under 40 with glioma. The DNA sequence reads TGTGCCAGCTCAATACGGGCAGGGCCCGTTGCCTCGAACACTGAAGCTTTCTTT. It translates as CASSIRAGPVASNTEAFF.